Below are 2 T cell receptor beta chains sequenced from a single sample in a study of identical twins. TCRdb used MiXCR to reprocess the 5' RACE reads, holding one entry per CDR3 protein. The data hold more than 1.5 million distinct CDR3 sequences, with 25% to 35% observed a single time. The sample consisted of cord blood. The source of these receptors is a newborn girl in good health.

This clonotype was counted a few times. Written as DNA, the CDR3 is TGTGCCAGCAGTGCGGGACAGACTAACTATGGCTACACCTTC. Protein: CASSAGQTNYGYTF. The genes are TRBV6-1 and TRBJ1-2; 7 positions match TRBD1. The CDR3 contains 14 residues. The ends lost 4 bases at V and 0 bases at J; junction bases unmatched: 2. Germline V CDR1 and CDR2: MNHNS, SASEGT.

A few counts support this clonotype. The chain has TRBV7-9 and TRBJ2-1; 15 bases map to TRBD2. With 3 bases clipped from V and 7 bases from J, the junction kept 10 bases outside the gene matches. The CDR3 contains 18 residues. Germline values: CDR1 SEHNR, CDR2 FQNEAQ (reference sequence). The CDR3 protein is CASSFPGLAGGSRNEQFF. For the CDR3, the DNA is TGTGCCAGCAGCTTTCCGGGACTAGCGGGAGGATCGCGGAATGAGCAGTTCTTC.